Presented here are 16 T cell receptor beta chains from one specimen sequenced in a study of cytomegalovirus exposure and HLA in healthy donors (dated by TCRdb to 2017 to 2019). Library generation was performed with the immunoSEQ multiplex PCR assay. A mixture of 60 forward primers for TCR Vbeta segments and 13 reverse primers for TCR Jbeta segments was used in the multiplex PCR. TCRdb retrieved this table from immuneACCESS and kept in-frame rearrangements only. Not all clones are present; in checked studies, unresolved V genes account for under half, and no reason is known for the remainder. This sample has 150,000 to 200,000 clones in its table, and 65% to 80% of those were observed once. Of the sample, roughly 2% falls within the top ten clones. Sequencing was performed on PBMCs. The receptors come from a female donor in good health and CMV-seronegative.

The chain links TRBV11-2 to TRBJ1-2; TRBD1 matches at 9 bases. The germline gives CDR1 SGHAT, CDR2 FQNNGV. V dropped 1 base and J dropped 4; count of bases not matched to a gene: 7. CDR3 size: 16 residues. In DNA, the CDR3 is TGTGCCAGCAGCTTAGCTTCCGGGACAGGGTCCTATGGCTACACCTTC. This gives the protein CASSLASGTGSYGYTF.

V and J are TRBV5-1 and TRBJ2-7, with D tentatively TRBD2 (5 bases). This CDR3 is 13 amino acids long. From germline, CDR1 is SGHRS and CDR2 YFSETQ. V was clipped by 5 bases and J by 0 bases, with 9 bases between them. The CDR3 loop is CASRADSSYEQYF. In nucleotides, the CDR3 is TGCGCCAGCAGAGCGGATAGCTCCTACGAGCAGTACTTC.

Comment on this clone: A read error may account for a junction end that differs from germline. The rearrangement uses TRBV7-2 and TRBJ2-4; TRBD1 matches 8 bases. Germline loops: CDR1 SGHTA, CDR2 FQGNSA. The CDR3 has 15 amino acids. CDR3 in amino acids: CASSLDRASRNSQYF. Here the CDR3 DNA reads TGTGCCAGCAGCCTGGACAGGGCTTCGCGAAACAGTCAGTACTTC.

The chain couples TRBV5-4 to TRBJ2-4; D is perhaps TRBD2 (7 bases). The CDR3 sequence is 15 residues long. The V end was cut by 4 bases, the J end by 0 bases, with 11 bases between. The germline gives CDR1 SGHNT, CDR2 YYREEE (reference sequence). This CDR3 reads CASSPGGQAKNIQYF. CDR3 DNA: TGTGCCAGCAGCCCGGGGGGCCAAGCCAAAAACATTCAGTACTTC.

This chain connects TRBV13 to TRBJ2-6; possibly TRBD2 for D (6 bases). Germline V gives CDR1 PRHDT, CDR2 FYEKMQ (reference sequence). The CDR3 is made up of 17 amino acids. The germline V and J ends were trimmed by 7 bases and 0 bases, with 16 bases remaining between them. Written as DNA, the CDR3 is TGTGCCAGCAAAATCGGGGGTCAGTTCTCTGGGGCCAACGTCCTGACTTTC. This codes for CASKIGGQFSGANVLTF.

The chain has TRBV6-1 and TRBJ2-3, with 8 bases identical to TRBD1. The trim removed 2 bases at V and 4 bases at J, leaving 8 bases unmatched. The CDR3 runs to 16 residues. Germline lookup yields CDR1 MNHNS and CDR2 SASEGT. CDR3 nucleotide sequence: TGTGCCAGCAGTGAAAGGGCAGGGGGCGAAGCAGATACGCAGTATTTT. Its translation: CASSERAGGEADTQYF.

V and J are TRBV27 and TRBJ2-1; a possible D gene is TRBD2 (6 bases). CDR1 and CDR2 from the germline V gene are MNHEY and SMNVEV (reference sequence). Trimming shortened V by 1 base and J by 6 bases, and 10 bases separated the two germline ends. CDR3 length: 14 amino acids. This chain's CDR3 is CASSLLRGANEQFF. The CDR3 nucleotides are TGTGCCAGCAGTTTATTGCGGGGAGCCAATGAGCAGTTCTTC.

V gene TRBV6-1 combines with J gene TRBJ1-4; no reliable D call. CDR1 and CDR2 (germline): MNHNS, SASEGT. Trimming removed 5 bases from V and 6 bases from J, with 16 bases in between. The length of the CDR3 is 15 residues. The chain's CDR3 is CASSLNPQNYEKLFF. CDR3 coding DNA: TGTGCCAGCAGTTTAAATCCCCAGAATTATGAAAAACTGTTTTTT.

Worth noting for this clone: This CDR3 is missing its conserved last phenylalanine or tryptophan, likely due to a read error. This sequence joins TRBV25-1 and TRBJ2-7; D perhaps matches TRBD1 (5 bases). The CDR3 sequence is 15 residues long. Germline V lookup: CDR1 MGHDK, CDR2 SYGVNS. V lost 3 bases to trimming and J lost 2 bases, with 14 bases between them. The CDR3 DNA reads as TGTGCCAGCAGTGACGGGCAGGGCATTACCTACGAGCAGTACCTC. Translating gives CASSDGQGITYEQYL.

The rearrangement uses TRBV5-5 and TRBJ2-7; D unresolved. Trimming cost V 4 bases and J 4 bases, with 15 bases left between them. Germline V CDR1 and CDR2: SGHKS, YYEKEE (reference sequence). The CDR3 is 14 residues long. CDR3 region: CASSPLGDFYEQYF. The DNA for the CDR3 is TGTGCCAGCAGCCCTCTCGGAGATTTTTACGAGCAGTACTTC.

This sequence joins TRBV2 and TRBJ2-1, with 9 bases aligning to TRBD2. Germline loops: CDR1 SNHLY, CDR2 FYNNEI. The CDR3 totals 13 residues. With 4 bases clipped from V and 7 bases from J, the junction kept 2 bases outside the gene matches. The CDR3, as DNA: TGTGCCAGCAGTGCTAGCGGGGTGAATGAGCAGTTCTTC. Encoded protein: CASSASGVNEQFF.

This clone was found a few times. CDR3: CASSSGQGINTIYF. In DNA form, the CDR3 reads TGTGCCAGCAGCTCCGGACAGGGGATAAACACCATATATTTT. The chain has TRBV7-8 and TRBJ1-3; 9 positions agree with TRBD1. The CDR3 runs 14 residues. V gave up 4 bases and J gave up 6 bases; unmatched junction bases: 4. The germline gives CDR1 SGHVS, CDR2 FQNEAQ.

The V call is TRBV30, the J call TRBJ1-5, with D unresolved. The V end lost 2 bases, the J end lost 9 bases, and 11 bases lay between the germline ends. The length of the CDR3 is 12 residues. Germline V CDR1 and CDR2: GTSNPN, SVGIG (reference sequence). In DNA, the CDR3 is TGTGCCTGGAGTCTCAGCGCGGGGCCCCAGCATTTT. As protein: CAWSLSAGPQHF.

The chain is built from TRBV19 and TRBJ1-5; 8 nucleotides line up with TRBD1. The CDR3 loop spans 14 amino acids. V lost 5 bases, J lost 7 bases, and 7 bases stayed unmatched. The V gene's germline CDR1 is LNHDA and CDR2 SQIVND (reference sequence). CDR3 in DNA: TGTGCCAGTAGTTTCGGACAGGGAGGACAGCCCCAGCATTTT. Translation gives CASSFGQGGQPQHF. Complete variable domain (other parts from reference TRBV19 and TRBJ1-5): DGGITQSPKYLFRKEGQNVTLSCEQNLNHDAMYWYRQDPGQGLRLIYYSQIVNDFQKGDIAEGYSVSREKKESFPLTVTSAQKNPTAFYLCASSFGQGGQPQHFGDGTRLSIL.

V is TRBV30 and J is TRBJ2-2; D is uncertain. Trimming stripped 3 bases from V and 9 bases from J, with 8 bases between. There are 11 residues in the CDR3. CDR1 GTSNPN and CDR2 SVGIG come from the germline V gene (reference sequence). The CDR3, as DNA: TGTGCCTGGAGACAAGATTGGGAGCTGTTTTTT. Translating gives CAWRQDWELFF.

The sample holds one count of this clone. This chain joins TRBV19 and TRBJ2-1; 11 positions agree with TRBD2. V gave up 4 bases and J gave up 7 bases; unmatched junction bases: 6. Germline CDR1 LNHDA, CDR2 SQIVND (reference sequence). This CDR3 has 15 residues. The CDR3 DNA reads as TGTGCCAGTAGTACGGGACTAGCGGTAATGAATGAGCAGTTCTTC. Residues: CASSTGLAVMNEQFF.